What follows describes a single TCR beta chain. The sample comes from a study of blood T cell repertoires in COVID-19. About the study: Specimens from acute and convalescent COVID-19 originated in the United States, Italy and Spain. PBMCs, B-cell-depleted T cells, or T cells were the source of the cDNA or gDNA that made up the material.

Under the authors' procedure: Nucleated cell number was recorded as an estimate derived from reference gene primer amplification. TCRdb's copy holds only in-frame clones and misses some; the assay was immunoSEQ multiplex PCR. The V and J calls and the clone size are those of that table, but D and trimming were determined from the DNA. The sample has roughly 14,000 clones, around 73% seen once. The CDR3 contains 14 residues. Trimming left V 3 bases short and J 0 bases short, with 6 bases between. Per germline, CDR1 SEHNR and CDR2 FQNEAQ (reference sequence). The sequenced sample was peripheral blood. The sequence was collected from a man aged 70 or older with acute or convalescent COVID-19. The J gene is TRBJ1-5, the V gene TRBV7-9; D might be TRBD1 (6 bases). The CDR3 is CASSLGASNQPQHF. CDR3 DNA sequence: TGTGCCAGCAGCTTGGGGGCTAGCAATCAGCCCCAGCATTTT. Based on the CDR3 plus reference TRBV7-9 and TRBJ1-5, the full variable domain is DTGVSQNPRHKITKRGQNVTFRCDPISEHNRLYWYRQTLGQGPEFLTYFQNEAQLEKSRLLSDRFSAERPKGSFSTLEIQRTEQGDSAMYLCASSLGASNQPQHFGDGTRLSIL.